Many counts were recorded for the clone carrying this T cell receptor beta chain. This CDR3 comprises 13 residues. Germline lookup yields CDR1 LGHDT and CDR2 YNNKEL (reference sequence). V lost 2 bases and J lost 3, with 5 bases in between. This specimen comes from a study of T cells in Graves' hyperthyroidism and ophthalmopathy. The TCR beta CDR3 regions underwent amplification using RNA transcripts as the source. The HTBI primer set drove a first-round RT-PCR of the TCR CDR3. TCRdb re-derived calls from the multiplex PCR reads in MiXCR, one entry per CDR3 protein. The sample holds 500,000 to 750,000 distinct CDR3 sequences, more than 15% seen once. Stable disease denoted Graves' hyperthyroidism without ophthalmopathy progression within 18 months.

The rearrangement links TRBV3-1 to TRBJ1-5; D not resolved. The sequence derives from a woman aged 25 to 39 with Graves' hyperthyroidism. Material: blood. The CDR3, as DNA: TGTGCCAGCAGCCAACTAGTCAATCAGCCCCAGCATTTT. It specifies CASSQLVNQPQHF.